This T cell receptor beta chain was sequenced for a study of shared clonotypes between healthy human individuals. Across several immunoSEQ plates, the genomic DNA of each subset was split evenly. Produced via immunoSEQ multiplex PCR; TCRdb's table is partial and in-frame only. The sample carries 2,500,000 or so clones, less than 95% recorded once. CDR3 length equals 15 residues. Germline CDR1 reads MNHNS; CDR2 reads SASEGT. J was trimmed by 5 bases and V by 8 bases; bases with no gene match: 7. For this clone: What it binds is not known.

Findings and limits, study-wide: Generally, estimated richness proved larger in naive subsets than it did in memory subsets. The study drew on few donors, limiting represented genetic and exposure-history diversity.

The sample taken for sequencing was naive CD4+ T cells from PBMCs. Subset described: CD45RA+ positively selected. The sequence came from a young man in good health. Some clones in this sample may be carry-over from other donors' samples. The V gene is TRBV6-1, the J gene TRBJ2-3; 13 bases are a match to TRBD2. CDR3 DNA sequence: TGTGCCAGCGGGACTAGCGGGAAAGGTAGAGATACGCAGTATTTT. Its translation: CASGTSGKGRDTQYF.